This T cell receptor beta chain was documented in a study of human T cells and chemical hapten exposure. Findings of the study overall: The formation of large CDR3 similarity clusters by expanded TCRs significantly exceeded that of controls. With alopecia, donors may have immune responses unlike healthy people's.

This clonotype was seen more than once but under ten times. What it binds is unknown. In the library, unique molecular identifiers were attached to individual cDNA molecules. Each CDR3 protein gets one entry after TCRdb re-called the RACE reads with MiXCR. The sample carries more than 100,000 distinct CDR3 sequences, 11% recorded once. Time point given: patch test 3, about 24 weeks after DPC sensitization. Treatment denoted: therapeutic diphenylcyclopropenone sensitization with weekly scalp DPC. It was from unfractionated whole blood that total RNA was extracted. Trimming removed 6 bases from V and 0 bases from J, with 9 bases in between. CDR3 size: 13 residues. The germline CDR1 and CDR2 sequences are SGHTA and FQGNSA.

The V gene is TRBV7-2, the J gene TRBJ2-7, with D possibly TRBD1 on 6 matching bases. This TCR came from a woman aged 50 to 60 with alopecia areata. Some clones in this sample may be carry-over from other donors' samples. The input for sequencing was whole blood, taken in connection with sensitization to the hapten diphenylcyclopropenone (DPC). CDR3 DNA sequence: TGTGCCAGCAGTCGGGACAACTCCTACGAGCAGTACTTC. This translates into CASSRDNSYEQYF.